The clone carrying this T cell receptor beta chain was detected many times. Its antigen is still unknown. This sample was included in a study of neurological immune-mediated disorders. About the research overall: Multiple sclerosis patients numbering 34 comprised some 30 relapsing-remitting and 3 secondary progressive patients. Notes on the study in general: None of the CDR3 amino acid sequences of expanded clones recurred across subjects, suggesting private repertoires in all groups. In HTLV-1-associated myelopathy, TCR clonal expansion was greatest, and in multiple sclerosis it was least, below healthy controls.

The CDR3 extends over 16 amino acids. V was cut by 0 bases and J by 5 bases, with 16 bases left in between. CDR1 and CDR2 (germline): SGHRS, YFSETQ. cDNA was made by 5'RACE with 10-nucleotide random UMIs. TCRdb ran MiXCR on the 5' RACE reads and lists one entry per CDR3 protein. The sample yields some 61,000 distinct CDR3 sequences, 3% to 5% seen once. This chain uses TRBV5-1 with TRBJ2-3; D might be TRBD2 (7 bases). The receptor was derived from a man younger than 45 with multiple sclerosis. The sequenced sample consisted of PBMCs. CDR3 sequence reads: CASSLGGGGAGDTQYF. CDR3 DNA: TGCGCCAGCAGCTTGGGAGGAGGGGGGGCCGGAGATACGCAGTATTTT.